The 24 T cell receptor beta chains reported below all come from one sample, sequenced in a study of blood T cell repertoires in COVID-19. This table comes from immunoSEQ multiplex PCR, and its TCRdb copy is limited to in-frame clones, with some not included. The sample contains roughly 290,000 clones, 75% to 90% of which appear only once. Sequencing input: PBMCs or T cells enriched from blood (not recorded which). These receptors all stem from a man aged 30-40 years who had recovered from COVID-19.

CDR3: CASSYRTGEDGYTF. The CDR3 DNA reads as TGTGCCAGCAGCTACCGGACGGGGGAGGATGGCTACACCTTC. The rearrangement uses TRBV9 and TRBJ1-2; maybe TRBD1 (5 bases). The CDR3 has 14 residues. Germline assignment: CDR1 SGDLS and CDR2 YYNGEE. Trimming took 4 bases from V and 6 from J, leaving 16 bases between them.

The CDR3 nucleotides are TGTGCCAGTAGTTTGCGGGGGGGCGACGAGCAGTACTTC. Its protein product is CASSLRGGDEQYF. V usage is TRBV19 and J usage is TRBJ2-7; 9 nucleotides match TRBD2. This CDR3 has 13 residues. V was pared by 5 bases and J by 5 bases, with 4 bases of the junction left unmatched. CDR1 is LNHDA and CDR2 is SQIVND in the germline V gene (reference sequence).

V usage is TRBV6-5 and J usage is TRBJ2-7; 8 positions match TRBD1. This CDR3 spans 13 amino acids. Germline V gene lookup returns CDR1 MNHEY and CDR2 SVGAGI. The junction had 6 bases not matched to a gene; V was cut back by 7 bases and J by 4 bases. The CDR3 loop is CASMGQASYEQYF. CDR3 sequence (DNA): TGTGCCAGCATGGGACAGGCCTCTTACGAGCAGTACTTC.

CDR3 region: CASSTTGQGSYEQYF. In DNA, the CDR3 is TGTGCCAGCAGCACGACGGGACAGGGAAGCTACGAGCAGTACTTC. The genes are TRBV9 and TRBJ2-7; 9 bases line up with TRBD1. Trimming took 4 bases from V and 3 from J; bases not matched to a gene: 8. CDR1 is SGDLS and CDR2 is YYNGEE in the germline V gene. The CDR3 loop spans 15 amino acids.

V gene TRBV18 combines with J gene TRBJ1-1; tentative D call: TRBD1 (6 bases). This CDR3 is built from 14 residues. The germline gives CDR1 KGHSH, CDR2 LQKENI. The V end was cut by 3 bases, the J end by 10 bases, with 18 bases between. The CDR3 coding sequence is TGTGCCAGCTCACCGTCATCACAGGGTACGACAGCTTTCTTT. It specifies CASSPSSQGTTAFF.

The chain couples TRBV5-5 to TRBJ2-5; D may be TRBD2 (6 bases). Germline CDR1 and CDR2: SGHKS and YYEKEE (reference sequence). The CDR3 loop spans 15 amino acids. The ends were cut back, 3 bases at V and 3 bases at J, with 15 bases in the middle. The CDR3 sequence: CASSWNPSVEETQYF. The CDR3 DNA reads TGTGCCAGCAGCTGGAATCCTAGCGTAGAAGAGACCCAGTACTTC. Variable domain in full (rest from reference TRBV5-5 and TRBJ2-5): DAGVTQSPTHLIKTRGQQVTLRCSPISGHKSVSWYQQVLGQGPQFIFQYYEKEERGRGNFPDRFSARQFPNYSSELNVNALLLGDSALYLCASSWNPSVEETQYFGPGTRLLVL.

The chain employs TRBV11-2 and TRBJ2-7; weak D call: TRBD2 (5 bases). The CDR3 sequence is 14 residues long. Trimming shortened V by 5 bases and J by 1 base, and 12 bases separated the two germline ends. Germline V lookup: CDR1 SGHAT, CDR2 FQNNGV. The CDR3 DNA follows: TGTGCCAGCAGCCCCCGGGCGGGTTCCTACGAGCAGTACTTC. It encodes CASSPRAGSYEQYF.

This sequence joins TRBV5-1 and TRBJ2-1, with 7 positions matching TRBD1. The CDR3 spans 15 residues. J gave up 3 bases and V 3 bases, and 6 bases lay outside the gene matches. CDR1 and CDR2 (germline): SGHRS, YFSETQ. The DNA for the CDR3 is TGCGCCAGCAGCTCCTCGGGACAGAACTACAATGAGCAGTTCTTC. This gives the protein CASSSSGQNYNEQFF. Based on the CDR3 plus reference TRBV5-1 and TRBJ2-1, the full variable domain is KAGVTQTPRYLIKTRGQQVTLSCSPISGHRSVSWYQQTPGQGLQFLFEYFSETQRNKGNFPGRFSGRQFSNSRSEMNVSTLELGDSALYLCASSSSGQNYNEQFFGPGTRLTVL.

The rearrangement joins TRBV9 to TRBJ1-2; 7 bases are shared with TRBD1. With 8 bases clipped from V and 0 bases from J, the junction kept 7 bases outside the gene matches. This CDR3 has 14 amino acids. Germline V CDR1 and CDR2: SGDLS, YYNGEE. This CDR3 reads CASEGALPNYGYTF. The CDR3 region has the DNA TGTGCCAGTGAGGGGGCGCTCCCTAACTATGGCTACACCTTC.

The gene calls are TRBV19 and TRBJ1-5; a weak D match, TRBD1 (6 bases). CDR3 length equals 14 residues. Germline V gene data show CDR1 as LNHDA and CDR2 as SQIVND (reference sequence). V was cut by 7 bases and J by 0 bases, with 10 bases left in between. The CDR3 nucleotides are TGTGCCAGTACCGGGACAAATAGCAATCAGCCCCAGCATTTT. It is translated as CASTGTNSNQPQHF.

The CDR3 DNA reads TGCGCCAGCAGCCAACTTGGGACAGGTGACACTGAAGCTTTCTTT. It codes for CASSQLGTGDTEAFF. The rearrangement links TRBV4-1 to TRBJ1-1; 8 positions match TRBD1. CDR3 length equals 15 residues. V was pared by 2 bases and J by 3 bases, with 5 bases of the junction left unmatched. Germline assignment: CDR1 MGHRA and CDR2 YSYEKL.

This chain links TRBV5-5 with TRBJ1-3; 7 bases fit TRBD1. Germline CDR1 SGHKS, CDR2 YYEKEE (reference sequence). The CDR3 totals 15 residues. Trimming at V came to 4 bases and at J to 2 bases, leaving 6 bases not matched to a gene. In nucleotides, the CDR3 is TGTGCCAGCAGCCCCTCCGGGACAGCTGGAAACACCATATATTTT. It codes for CASSPSGTAGNTIYF. The entire variable domain, with the rest obtained from reference TRBV5-5 and TRBJ1-3, is as follows: DAGVTQSPTHLIKTRGQQVTLRCSPISGHKSVSWYQQVLGQGPQFIFQYYEKEERGRGNFPDRFSARQFPNYSSELNVNALLLGDSALYLCASSPSGTAGNTIYFGEGSWLTVV.

The chain employs TRBV4-1 and TRBJ2-1; D remains ambiguous. The V end was cut by 2 bases, the J end by 7 bases, with 6 bases between. The CDR3 consists of 12 residues. Germline CDR1 reads MGHRA; CDR2 reads YSYEKL. CDR3 sequence: CASSQKRNEQFF. Written as DNA, the CDR3 is TGCGCCAGCAGCCAAAAGCGTAATGAGCAGTTCTTC.

This chain connects TRBV6-6 to TRBJ1-5, with D tentatively TRBD1 (6 bases). The CDR3 has 14 amino acids. V was cut by 6 bases and J by 7 bases, with 16 bases left in between. The germline V gene has CDR1 MNHNY and CDR2 SVGAGI (reference sequence). CDR3 residues: CASRTNRERQPQHF. The CDR3 DNA reads TGTGCCAGCAGAACTAACAGGGAGAGGCAGCCCCAGCATTTT.

The V call is TRBV3-1 (or the pseudogene TRBV3-2), the J call TRBJ1-1; D not certain. CDR3 length: 11 residues. Per the germline V gene, CDR1 is LGHDT and CDR2 is YNNKEL (reference sequence). Trimming pared 5 bases from V and 6 bases from J, leaving 7 bases between. For the CDR3, the DNA is TGTGCCAGCAGCTCGGGGTCTGAAGCTTTCTTT. Residues: CASSSGSEAFF.

This clone was detected only once. The chain employs TRBV20-1 and TRBJ2-1; 10 bases align to TRBD1. This CDR3 comprises 15 residues. Trimming took 3 bases from V and 7 from J; bases not matched to a gene: 9. Germline V lookup: CDR1 DFQATT, CDR2 SNEGSKA (reference sequence). The CDR3 nucleotides read TGCAGTGCTAGTGAAACCGGGACAGGGGTGAATGAGCAGTTCTTC. Protein: CSASETGTGVNEQFF.

This chain links TRBV5-1 with TRBJ1-1; weak D call: TRBD1 (5 bases). The CDR3 sequence is 14 residues long. Germline-derived CDR1 and CDR2 are SGHRS and YFSETQ. V was trimmed by 2 bases and J by 1 base, leaving 9 bases between them. The CDR3 protein is CASSFREGNTEAFF. CDR3 DNA: TGCGCCAGCAGCTTCAGGGAGGGGAACACTGAAGCTTTCTTT.

The rearrangement links TRBV11-1 to TRBJ1-3; no firm D call. This CDR3 is built from 16 residues. The V end lost 2 bases, the J end lost 2 bases, and 13 bases lay between the germline ends. Per germline, CDR1 SGHAT and CDR2 FQDESV (reference sequence). The CDR3 DNA sequence: TGTGCCAGCAGCTTAAATGCGGGGAACCCTGGAAACACCATATATTTT. It yields the protein CASSLNAGNPGNTIYF.

The rearrangement joins TRBV4-3 to TRBJ2-2; D remains unclear. Germline values: CDR1 LGHNA, CDR2 YSLEER. The CDR3 spans 15 residues. V dropped 0 bases and J dropped 7 bases, with 12 bases sitting between them. For the CDR3, the DNA is TGCGCCAGCAGCCAAGATCAGACTCCCCGCGGGGAGCTGTTTTTT. Protein sequence: CASSQDQTPRGELFF.

The V call is TRBV7-9, the J call TRBJ1-2; tentatively, D is TRBD1 (5 bases). CDR3 length: 15 amino acids. With 0 bases removed from V and 6 bases from J, the gap between germline ends came to 14 bases. Germline CDR1 reads SEHNR; CDR2 reads FQNEAQ (reference sequence). CDR3 amino acids: CASSLAWAAGNGYTF. CDR3 nucleotide sequence: TGTGCCAGCAGCTTAGCATGGGCGGCAGGGAATGGCTACACCTTC.

The CDR3 region has the DNA TGCGCCAGCAGCGTGGGACAGGGAAAACTTAACACTGAAGCTTTCTTT. The encoded protein is CASSVGQGKLNTEAFF. The chain uses TRBV5-1 and TRBJ1-1, with 9 bases that match TRBD1. Germline V gives CDR1 SGHRS, CDR2 YFSETQ. CDR3 length: 16 amino acids. V shed 4 bases and J 2 bases; nucleotides not matched to a gene: 9.

This clone is a singleton in its sample. The chain joins TRBV6-1 to TRBJ1-5, with 8 positions matching TRBD1. V dropped 2 bases and J dropped 5; count of bases not matched to a gene: 2. From germline, CDR1 is MNHNS and CDR2 SASEGT. The CDR3 consists of 14 residues. CDR3 nucleotide sequence: TGTGCCAGCAGTGAACAGGGGGCAGATCAGCCCCAGCATTTT. Its protein is CASSEQGADQPQHF.

This chain connects TRBV11-1 to TRBJ1-1, with a tentative D call TRBD1 (6 bases). Per germline, CDR1 SGHAT and CDR2 FQDESV (reference sequence). This CDR3 comprises 13 residues. V lost 6 bases, J lost 5 bases, and 13 bases lay in between. CDR3 DNA: TGTGCCAGCAGGGTACAGGGTCGGACTGAAGCTTTCTTT. Translated: CASRVQGRTEAFF.

This chain uses TRBV7-9 with TRBJ2-4; D possibly corresponds to TRBD2 (5 bases). The germline gives CDR1 SEHNR, CDR2 FQNEAQ (reference sequence). The CDR3 length is 17 residues. Trimming cost V 5 bases and J 3 bases, with 20 bases left between them. CDR3 in amino acids: CASSLSSGFLDKNIQYF. CDR3 sequence (DNA): TGTGCCAGCAGCCTAAGCTCGGGATTTTTGGACAAAAACATTCAGTACTTC.